A single sample is the source of the 26 T cell receptor beta chains below, sequenced in a study of cytomegalovirus exposure and HLA in healthy donors listed by TCRdb under 2017. The library was obtained by the immunoSEQ multiplex PCR assay. The table was pulled from immuneACCESS by TCRdb, which kept in-frame rearrangements only. Such tables lose some clones; where checked, under half of the loss comes from unresolved V genes, and the rest has no known cause. The sample yields some 170,000 clones; roughly 89% were counted once. Jointly, the top ten make up 10% to 13% of the sample. The sequenced material came from PBMCs. All receptors derive from a woman aged 18 to 35 in good health and CMV-seropositive.

The chain combines TRBV2 with TRBJ2-1, with D possibly TRBD1 on 5 matching bases. The CDR3 is 18 residues long. Germline assignment: CDR1 SNHLY and CDR2 FYNNEI. Trimming took off 7 bases at V and 1 base at J, with 23 bases between the two ends. The CDR3, as DNA: TGTGCCAGCATCCGTGCAGGTGTCCAGGGAAGGTCCTACAATGAGCAGTTCTTC. Translation: CASIRAGVQGRSYNEQFF.

The V gene is TRBV28, the J gene TRBJ1-1, with D unclear. V lost 6 bases, J lost 12 bases, and 14 bases lay in between. There are 11 residues in the CDR3. Germline CDR1 and CDR2: MDHEN and SYDVKM. The CDR3 region is CASSVLLGTFF. The DNA for the CDR3 is TGTGCCAGCAGCGTCCTCCTAGGAACTTTCTTT.

The CDR3 spells CASSAGNREIPYEQYF. The CDR3 coding sequence is TGTGCCAGCAGCGCCGGGAATAGAGAAATCCCCTACGAGCAGTACTTC. The chain links TRBV7-8 to TRBJ2-7, with TRBD2 as a possible D gene (5 bases). CDR1 and CDR2 from the germline V gene are SGHVS and FQNEAQ. CDR3 length: 16 amino acids. Trimming took 5 bases from V and 2 from J, leaving 19 bases between them.

This clone is a singleton in its sample. This chain uses TRBV6-6 with TRBJ1-3, with D maybe TRBD1 (6 bases). Trimming cost V 10 bases and J 9 bases, with 10 bases left between them. The CDR3 has 10 amino acids. Germline V gives CDR1 MNHNY, CDR2 SVGAGI (reference sequence). Here the CDR3 DNA reads TGTGCCACCCAGGGGAGCACCATATATTTT. The encoded protein is CATQGSTIYF.

The chain recombines TRBV2 with TRBJ2-7; tentatively, D is TRBD1 (5 bases). Germline CDR1 reads SNHLY; CDR2 reads FYNNEI. The CDR3 contains 12 residues. Trimming cost V 8 bases and J 9 bases, with 17 bases left between them. The CDR3: CASRTGADRQYF. As DNA, the CDR3 is TGTGCCAGCCGAACAGGTGCTGACCGGCAGTACTTC.

This sequence joins TRBV29-1 and TRBJ2-5; possibly TRBD1 for D (6 bases). CDR3 length: 14 residues. The germline V gene has CDR1 SQVTM and CDR2 ANQGSEA. The V and J ends lost 7 bases and 1 base respectively, with 16 bases between them. DNA for the CDR3: TGCAGCGCGGAACAGGGCAATCTCCAAGAGACCCAGTACTTC. The encoded protein is CSAEQGNLQETQYF.

This rearrangement joins TRBV5-1 to TRBJ2-1, with TRBD1 matching 7 bases. Germline CDR1 SGHRS, CDR2 YFSETQ. This CDR3 is built from 15 residues. V lost 2 bases to trimming and J lost 4 bases; unmatched junction nucleotides: 6. The DNA of the CDR3 is TGCGCCAGCAGCTTTACAGGGGCAAGTTACAATGAGCAGTTCTTC. Amino acid sequence: CASSFTGASYNEQFF.

The chain couples TRBV7-2 to TRBJ1-5; D is ambiguous. Germline values: CDR1 SGHTA, CDR2 FQGNSA. This CDR3 region has 13 residues. The V and J ends lost 1 base and 4 bases respectively, with 5 bases between them. The CDR3 loop is CASSLGLNQPQHF. The CDR3 coding sequence is TGTGCCAGCAGCTTAGGGCTTAATCAGCCCCAGCATTTT.

The chain carries TRBV30 and TRBJ1-2, with 8 bases fitting TRBD1. The CDR3 covers 15 residues. Trimming removed 1 base from V and 6 bases from J; junction bases left unmatched: 10. The germline CDR1 and CDR2 sequences are GTSNPN and SVGIG (reference sequence). The CDR3 loop reads CAWSETGGGWNGYTF. CDR3 nucleotides: TGTGCCTGGAGTGAAACAGGGGGAGGGTGGAATGGCTACACCTTC.

The rearrangement joins TRBV7-9 to TRBJ2-5; possible D gene TRBD2, 6 bases. This CDR3 region has 13 residues. Per germline, CDR1 SEHNR and CDR2 FQNEAQ (reference sequence). Trimming removed 3 bases from V and 2 bases from J, with 7 bases in between. CDR3 nucleotides: TGTGCCAGCAGCTTGGGGGGACAAGAGACCCAGTACTTC. Protein product: CASSLGGQETQYF.

The chain recombines TRBV27 with TRBJ2-2, with 11 bases lining up with TRBD2. V dropped 10 bases and J dropped 4; count of bases not matched to a gene: 5. Germline-derived CDR1 and CDR2 are MNHEY and SMNVEV (reference sequence). The CDR3 sequence is 14 residues long. The CDR3: CATSTSGITGELFF. The CDR3 DNA reads as TGTGCCACCTCGACTAGCGGGATCACCGGGGAGCTGTTTTTT.

This clone has a handful of counts. This sequence joins TRBV5-5 and TRBJ1-1, with D possibly matching TRBD1 (5 bases). The CDR3 loop spans 15 amino acids. V lost 5 bases and J lost 1, with 15 bases in between. Germline V gene lookup returns CDR1 SGHKS and CDR2 YYEKEE (reference sequence). The CDR3 is CASRGLQTGNTEAFF. The DNA of the CDR3 is TGTGCCAGCAGAGGTCTGCAAACAGGGAACACTGAAGCTTTCTTT.

The chain employs TRBV2 and TRBJ2-2; 9 nucleotides line up with TRBD2. CDR1 is SNHLY and CDR2 is FYNNEI in the germline V gene. The CDR3 consists of 15 residues. V was clipped by 4 bases and J by 4 bases; unmatched bases: 4. CDR3 protein: CASSGAGGLTGELFF. The CDR3, as DNA: TGTGCCAGCAGTGGAGCGGGAGGCCTCACCGGGGAGCTGTTTTTT.

The chain links TRBV27 to TRBJ1-1; perhaps TRBD1 as D (6 bases). Trimming left V 5 bases short and J 1 base short, with 14 bases between. The CDR3 is 15 amino acids. Germline CDR1 and CDR2: MNHEY and SMNVEV (reference sequence). CDR3: CASSPRQVENTEAFF. The CDR3 DNA reads as TGTGCCAGCAGTCCCCGACAGGTGGAGAACACTGAAGCTTTCTTT.

A word on this clone: One end of the junction varies from germline; a read error may be responsible. The chain joins TRBV7-7 to TRBJ2-1; D is unclear. Germline V lookup: CDR1 SSHAT, CDR2 FNYEAQ (reference sequence). CDR3 size: 13 residues. The CDR3 spells CASSLGEYNEQFF. The CDR3 nucleotides are TGTGCTAGCAGCTTAGGCGAGTACAATGAGCAGTTCTTC.

The chain joins TRBV6-1 to TRBJ1-4, with D tentatively TRBD1 (6 bases). Looked up from germline, CDR1 is MNHNS and CDR2 is SASEGT. CDR3 length: 13 residues. The V and J ends lost 6 bases and 1 base respectively, with 6 bases between them. This CDR3 reads CASRTGTNEKLFF. The CDR3 region has the DNA TGTGCCAGCAGGACAGGAACTAATGAAAAACTGTTTTTT.

V usage is TRBV7-2 and J usage is TRBJ1-2, with 7 bases identical to TRBD1. This CDR3 region has 15 residues. Germline CDR1 and CDR2: SGHTA and FQGNSA. The ends lost 7 bases at V and 4 bases at J; junction bases unmatched: 12. The CDR3 protein is CASKGLGGYTYGYTF. DNA for the CDR3: TGTGCCAGCAAAGGGCTAGGGGGCTACACCTATGGCTACACCTTC.

This clone occurred once. The V call is TRBV9, the J call TRBJ2-7, with 10 bases identical to TRBD1. Germline V gene lookup returns CDR1 SGDLS and CDR2 YYNGEE. The V and J ends lost 2 bases and 2 bases, in that order; junction bases with no gene match: 7. The CDR3 runs to 16 residues. CDR3 protein: CASSVSTGTGAYEQYF. CDR3 nucleotides: TGTGCCAGCAGCGTTTCCACCGGGACAGGGGCCTACGAGCAGTACTTC.

The chain recombines TRBV4-1 with TRBJ2-7; TRBD2 matches 7 bases. Germline V gives CDR1 MGHRA, CDR2 YSYEKL. V shed 2 bases and J 2 bases; nucleotides not matched to a gene: 3. This CDR3 has 14 residues. The CDR3 DNA reads as TGCGCCAGCAGCCAACTCAGCGGGACCTACGAGCAGTACTTC. This encodes CASSQLSGTYEQYF.

The gene calls are TRBV7-9 and TRBJ2-1; D may be TRBD2 (7 bases). CDR3 length equals 16 residues. CDR1 is SEHNR, CDR2 FQNEAQ, per germline (reference sequence). The V end was cut by 5 bases, the J end by 7 bases, with 21 bases between. CDR3 residues: CASSPKLGLGGNEQFF. CDR3 coding DNA: TGTGCCAGCAGCCCGAAATTAGGACTAGGGGGGAATGAGCAGTTCTTC.

The rearrangement uses TRBV7-9 and TRBJ2-3; 8 bases align to TRBD2. Germline loops: CDR1 SEHNR, CDR2 FQNEAQ (reference sequence). The junction had 0 bases not matched to a gene; V was cut back by 2 bases and J by 5 bases. The CDR3 length is 13 residues. The CDR3 bases are TGTGCCAGCAGCTTACTAGCGGGAGATACGCAGTATTTT. Its protein product is CASSLLAGDTQYF.

The chain uses TRBV7-9 and TRBJ2-7; 9 nucleotides match TRBD1. CDR1 is SEHNR and CDR2 is FQNEAQ in the germline V gene (reference sequence). This CDR3 region has 17 residues. Trimming removed 3 bases from V and 3 bases from J; junction bases left unmatched: 12. The CDR3 loop reads CASSLGFSQGQGYEQYF. In DNA, the CDR3 is TGTGCCAGCAGCTTGGGTTTTTCGCAGGGACAGGGCTACGAGCAGTACTTC. The full variable domain, rest sourced from reference TRBV7-9 and TRBJ2-7, is DTGVSQNPRHKITKRGQNVTFRCDPISEHNRLYWYRQTLGQGPEFLTYFQNEAQLEKSRLLSDRFSAERPKGSFSTLEIQRTEQGDSAMYLCASSLGFSQGQGYEQYFGPGTRLTVT.

A note on this clone: A junction boundary mismatches the germline segment, possibly from a read error. The V and J genes are TRBV7-7 and TRBJ2-1; no clear D gene. Germline CDR1 reads SSHAT; CDR2 reads FNYEAQ (reference sequence). This CDR3 is built from 13 residues. The CDR3 nucleotides are TGTGCTAGCAGCTTAGGGCGGTACAATGAGCAGTTCTTC. Amino acid sequence: CASSLGRYNEQFF.

The CDR3 loop reads CASSPSGTVSYEQYF. Written as DNA, the CDR3 is TGTGCCAGCAGTCCGTCCGGGACAGTCTCCTACGAGCAGTACTTC. The rearrangement links TRBV28 to TRBJ2-7; 7 bases are a match to TRBD1. This CDR3 is built from 15 residues. In germline, CDR1 is MDHEN, CDR2 SYDVKM. J lost 0 bases, V lost 5 bases, and 7 bases had no gene match.

The rearrangement links TRBV6-5 to TRBJ2-5; 10 bases match TRBD1. Per germline, CDR1 MNHEY and CDR2 SVGAGI. V gave up 6 bases and J gave up 5 bases; unmatched junction bases: 6. The CDR3 has 14 residues. CDR3 DNA sequence: TGTGCCAGCAGCCGGACAGGGGGATGGGAGACCCAGTACTTC. This translates into CASSRTGGWETQYF.

The chain carries TRBV2 and TRBJ1-1, with 10 bases aligning to TRBD1. CDR1 SNHLY and CDR2 FYNNEI come from the germline V gene. CDR3 length equals 16 residues. The V segment lost 6 bases and the J segment 1 base; nucleotides outside the gene matches: 8. For the CDR3, the DNA is TGTGCCAGCAGAGGGACCCGGGACAGGGGGAACACTGAAGCTTTCTTT. Translation gives CASRGTRDRGNTEAFF.